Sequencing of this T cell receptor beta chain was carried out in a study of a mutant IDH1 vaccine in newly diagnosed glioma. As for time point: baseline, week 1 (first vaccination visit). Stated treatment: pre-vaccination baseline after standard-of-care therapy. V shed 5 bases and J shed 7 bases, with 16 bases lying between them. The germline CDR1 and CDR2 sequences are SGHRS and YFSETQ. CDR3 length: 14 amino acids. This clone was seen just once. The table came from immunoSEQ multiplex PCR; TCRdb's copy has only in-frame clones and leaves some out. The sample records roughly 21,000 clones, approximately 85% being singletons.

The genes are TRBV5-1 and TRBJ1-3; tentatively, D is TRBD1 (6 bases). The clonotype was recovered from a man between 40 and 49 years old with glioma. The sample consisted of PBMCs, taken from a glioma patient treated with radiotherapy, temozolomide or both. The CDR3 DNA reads TGCGCCAGCAGTTCCGATGGGGGGCGGAACACCATATATTTT. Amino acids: CASSSDGGRNTIYF.